This T cell receptor beta chain was obtained from a study of T cells in Graves' hyperthyroidism and ophthalmopathy. This clonotype was recorded a few times. The antigen remains undetermined. Using RNA transcripts as the source, TCR beta CDR3 regions were amplified. RT-PCR in the first round (using the HTBI primer set) targeted the TCR CDR3. TCRdb redid the calling of the multiplex PCR reads with MiXCR, one entry per CDR3 protein. Of some 270,000 distinct CDR3 sequences listed, roughly 13% are singletons. Germline CDR1 and CDR2: WSHSY and SAAADI. V gave up 2 bases and J gave up 2 bases; unmatched junction bases: 3. This CDR3 has 15 residues. Study results and caveats: Ophthalmopathy, as predicted by the model, came a median about seven months after the prediction.

The chain recombines TRBV10-2 with TRBJ2-3, with TRBD2 identical over 8 bases. This clonotype was obtained from a middle-aged woman with Graves' hyperthyroidism. Sequencing was carried out using blood. Written as DNA, the CDR3 is TGCGCCAGCAGTGAGAGCGGGGGATTCACAGATACGCAGTATTTT. Translating it yields CASSESGGFTDTQYF.